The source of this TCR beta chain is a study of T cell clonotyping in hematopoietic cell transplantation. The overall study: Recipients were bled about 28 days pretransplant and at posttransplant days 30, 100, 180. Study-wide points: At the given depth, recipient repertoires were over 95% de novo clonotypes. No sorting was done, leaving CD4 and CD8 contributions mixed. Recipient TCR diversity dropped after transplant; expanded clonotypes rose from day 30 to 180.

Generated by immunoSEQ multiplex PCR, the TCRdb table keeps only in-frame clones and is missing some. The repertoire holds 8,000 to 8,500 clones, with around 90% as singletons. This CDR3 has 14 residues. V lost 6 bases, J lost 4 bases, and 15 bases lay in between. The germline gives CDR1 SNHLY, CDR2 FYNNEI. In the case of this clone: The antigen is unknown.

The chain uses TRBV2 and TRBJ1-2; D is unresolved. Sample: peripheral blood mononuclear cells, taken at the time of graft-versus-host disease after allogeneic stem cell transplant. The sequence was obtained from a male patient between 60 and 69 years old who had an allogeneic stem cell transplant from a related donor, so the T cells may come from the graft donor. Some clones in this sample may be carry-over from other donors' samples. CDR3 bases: TGTGCCAGCAGGACGGAGGGAATAGGCTATGGCTACACCTTC. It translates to CASRTEGIGYGYTF.